The 15 T cell receptor beta chains below all came from one sample that was sequenced in a study of CD4 and CD8 cells across lung adenocarcinoma regions. TCRdb passed the PCR reads through MiXCR, listing each CDR3 protein once. The sample consists of about 8,500 distinct CDR3 sequences, 46% of them appearing once. Source material: CD4+ T cells from the margin of a lung tumor. These receptors originate from a female donor with lung adenocarcinoma. The CD4 and CD8 labels of this study may be unreliable.

This clonotype was counted between two and nine times. The junction and the germline gene differ at one end; a read error may be behind it. The V gene is TRBV20-1, the J gene TRBJ2-1; TRBD2 agrees at 8 bases. The DNA matches TRBJ2-7 better at its end, which makes the J call doubtful. Germline V gene sequence: CDR1 DFQATT, CDR2 SNEGSKA (reference sequence). The CDR3 sequence is 13 residues long. CDR3 sequence: CSASGRASHEQYF. The CDR3 coding sequence is TGCAGTGCTAGCGGGAGGGCCTCCCACGAGCAGTACTTC.

This clonotype has a count of ten or more. The V call is TRBV7-2, the J call TRBJ2-5, with 8 bases identical to TRBD1. The last part of the DNA fits TRBJ2-7 better; the J call may be wrong. The CDR3 runs to 14 residues. CDR1 is SGHTA and CDR2 is FQGNSA in the germline V gene. The CDR3 region has the DNA TGTGCCAGCAGTTCAGGGGGCGCCGGATACGAGCAGTACTTC. This sequence encodes CASSSGGAGYEQYF.

J is TRBJ1-4 and V is TRBV6-1; tentative D call: TRBD1 (5 bases). The CDR3 length is 15 residues. Per germline, CDR1 MNHNS and CDR2 SASEGT. V was clipped by 5 bases and J by 0 bases, with 10 bases between them. CDR3 nucleotide sequence: TGTGCCAGCAGTCGTCCGGGGGCAACTAATGAAAAACTGTTTTTT. This encodes CASSRPGATNEKLFF.

In its sample, this clonotype ranks as medium-sized. The chain links TRBV27 to TRBJ2-5; D is perhaps TRBD2 (5 bases). This CDR3 is built from 14 residues. Germline CDR1 MNHEY, CDR2 SMNVEV (reference sequence). Trimming stripped 2 bases from V and 4 bases from J, with 11 bases between. This CDR3 is CASSLTSGGETQYF. The CDR3 region has the DNA TGTGCCAGCAGTTTAACGAGCGGTGGAGAGACCCAGTACTTC.

To note about this clonotype: The junction and the germline gene differ at one end; a read error may be behind it. The rearrangement uses TRBV6-5 and TRBJ2-6; the D gene could be TRBD1 or TRBD2 (5 bases each). Germline lookup yields CDR1 MNHEY and CDR2 SVGAGI. This CDR3 contains 16 residues. The CDR3 DNA reads TGTGCCAGCAGTTACGAGGGACCCCCCGGGGCCAACGTCCTGTCCTTC. Translated: CASSYEGPPGANVLSF.

The J gene is TRBJ1-1, the V gene TRBV6-1; 8 bases are a match to TRBD1. The CDR3 is 14 amino acids. V was pared by 6 bases and J by 2 bases, with 5 bases of the junction left unmatched. Germline lookup yields CDR1 MNHNS and CDR2 SASEGT. This CDR3 reads CASRVGQGNTEAFF. The CDR3 DNA reads as TGTGCCAGCAGGGTAGGACAGGGCAACACTGAAGCTTTCTTT.

The J gene is TRBJ1-1, the V gene TRBV10-1; perhaps TRBD1 as D (5 bases). Germline values: CDR1 WNHNN, CDR2 SYGVQD (reference sequence). Trimming pared 6 bases from V and 10 bases from J, leaving 18 bases between. The CDR3 consists of 13 residues. CDR3 sequence: CASSTAGGNRAFF. DNA for the CDR3: TGCGCCAGCAGCACTGCGGGGGGGAATAGAGCTTTCTTT.

The gene calls are TRBV6-1 and TRBJ2-3; D is possibly TRBD2 (6 bases). The CDR3 runs to 15 residues. The germline V gene has CDR1 MNHNS and CDR2 SASEGT. Trimming left V 4 bases short and J 0 bases short, with 11 bases between. The CDR3 sequence: CASSVTRGSTDTQYF. The CDR3 nucleotides read TGTGCCAGCAGTGTGACTAGGGGAAGCACAGATACGCAGTATTTT.

The J gene is TRBJ2-1, the V gene TRBV10-3, with D possibly matching TRBD2 (5 bases). Trimming took 5 bases from V and 8 from J, leaving 16 bases between them. This CDR3 spans 14 amino acids. Germline values: CDR1 ENHRY, CDR2 SYGVKD. CDR3 in DNA: TGTGCCATCAGTAAGGGCCGGGAATCCGATGAGCAGTTCTTC. Amino acid sequence: CAISKGRESDEQFF.

This clonotype showed up just once. V is TRBV10-3 and J is TRBJ2-2; TRBD1 is a possible D gene (6 bases). The J call is doubtful: the DNA matches TRBJ2-3 better. CDR3 size: 16 residues. Germline loops: CDR1 ENHRY, CDR2 SYGVKD. CDR3 protein: CAIRNPGHVDTGKQYF. CDR3 sequence (DNA): TGTGCCATCAGAAACCCGGGACATGTGGACACCGGGAAGCAGTATTTT.

The chain links TRBV6-1 to TRBJ2-5; 12 bases line up with TRBD2. CDR1 is MNHNS and CDR2 is SASEGT in the germline V gene. The CDR3 totals 13 residues. Losses at the gene ends were 6 bases for V and 4 bases for J; bases not matched to a gene: 0. DNA for the CDR3: TGTGCCAGCAGGGGACTAGCGGGAGAGACCCAGTACTTC. It yields the protein CASRGLAGETQYF.

The V and J genes are TRBV30 and TRBJ2-2; 12 nucleotides agree with TRBD2. Losses at the gene ends were 1 base for V and 3 bases for J; bases not matched to a gene: 3. The CDR3 totals 16 residues. CDR1 is GTSNPN and CDR2 is SVGIG in the germline V gene (reference sequence). CDR3 region: CAWSELAGGDTGELFF. In DNA form, the CDR3 reads TGTGCCTGGAGTGAACTAGCGGGAGGCGACACCGGGGAGCTGTTTTTT.

This clonotype is medium-sized in the sample. The V gene is TRBV12-3 or TRBV12-4, the J gene TRBJ2-1; possible D gene TRBD2, 6 bases. The closer fit of TRBJ2-5 to the DNA end suggests the J call may be wrong. The CDR3 loop spans 13 amino acids. The CDR3 DNA reads as TGTGCCAGCAGTAACCGCGGGGAAGAGACCCAGTACTTC. It encodes CASSNRGEETQYF.

This clonotype was picked up many times. The chain has TRBV12-3 or TRBV12-4 and TRBJ2-2; 9 bases match TRBD2. The CDR3 extends over 15 amino acids. Trimming cost V 3 bases and J 5 bases; bases outside gene matches: 4. The chain's CDR3 is CASSLVSGRTGELFF. The DNA of the CDR3 is TGTGCCAGCAGTTTGGTTAGCGGGAGAACCGGGGAGCTGTTTTTT.

J is TRBJ1-3 and V is TRBV6-1; 7 bases line up with TRBD1. Germline V gene sequence: CDR1 MNHNS, CDR2 SASEGT. The CDR3 runs to 16 residues. Losses at the gene ends were 8 bases for V and 4 bases for J; bases not matched to a gene: 14. In DNA, the CDR3 is TGTGCCAGCGGGAGTTACAGGGGAGGATACGGAAACACCATATATTTT. This codes for CASGSYRGGYGNTIYF.